A selection of T cell receptor beta chains follows, all from one sample in a study of human T cells and chemical hapten exposure. TCRdb reprocessed the RACE reads with MiXCR, giving one entry per CDR3 protein. The sample has 56,000 or so distinct CDR3 sequences, 9.6% seen once. This specimen consisted of whole blood, obtained in connection with sensitization to the hapten diphenylcyclopropenone (DPC). The receptors derive from a woman in her twenties or thirties with alopecia areata. Some clones in this sample may be carry-over from other donors' samples. Each CDR3 is given with its conserved first and last residue. The D gene is left open where the match is weak. Size is stated for part of the rows, as once, few or many counts, or as a class when the clone is expanded.

DNA: TGTGCCAGCAGTTTTGGGGGGGCGAGTGGTGAAAAACTGTTTTTT
CDR3: CASSFGGASGEKLFF
D: .
J: TRBJ1-4
size: many
V: TRBV12-3/TRBV12-4

DNA: TGCAGTGCTAGTTCTGGGGAGTCCTACGAGCAGTACTTC
CDR3: CSASSGESYEQYF
D: .
J: TRBJ2-7
size: once
V: TRBV20-1

DNA: TGTGCCAGCAGTCAGACAGAGAATGAAAAACTGTTTTTT
CDR3: CASSQTENEKLFF
D: .
J: TRBJ1-4
size: few
V: TRBV12-3/TRBV12-4

DNA: TGTGCCAGCAGCTTAGTGGGGGGGAGACTCACTGAAGCTTTCTTT
CDR3: CASSLVGGRLTEAFF
D: .
J: TRBJ1-1
size: few
V: TRBV7-6

DNA: TGTGCCAGCAGCCAAGAATGGAGCTCTGGAAACACCATATATTTT
CDR3: CASSQEWSSGNTIYF
D: .
J: TRBJ1-3
size: .
V: TRBV3-1

DNA: TGTGCCAGCAGCTTGGTGGGAGGATATGGCTACACCTTC
CDR3: CASSLVGGYGYTF
D: .
J: TRBJ1-2
size: many
V: TRBV5-6

DNA: TGCAGTGCTAGGGAGAACTATGGCTACACCTTC
CDR3: CSARENYGYTF
D: .
J: TRBJ1-2
size: few
V: TRBV29-1

DNA: TGTGCCAGCAGTAGAAGTAATGAAAAACTGTTTTTT
CDR3: CASSRSNEKLFF
D: .
J: TRBJ1-4
size: .
V: TRBV28

DNA: TGTGCCAGCAGCCAAGCCGGACAAGCAGATACGCAGTATTTT
CDR3: CASSQAGQADTQYF
D: .
J: TRBJ2-3
size: many
V: TRBV4-2

DNA: TGTGCCACCAGCAGAGCGGCCGGGACTAGCGGGGGGGCCGCGAACACCGGGGAGCTGTTTTTT
CDR3: CATSRAAGTSGGAANTGELFF
D: TRBD2
J: TRBJ2-2
size: .
V: TRBV15

DNA: TGTGCCAGCAGCCCCAGGGGGCGAGTCGACGAGCAGTACTTC
CDR3: CASSPRGRVDEQYF
D: TRBD1
J: TRBJ2-7
size: .
V: TRBV3-1